These 8 T cell receptor beta chains share one sample of origin, sequenced in a study of glioma-infiltrating T cells (dated by TCRdb to the mid-2010s). Instrument on record: Illumina MiSeq. The iRepertoire nested amplicon-rescue multiplex PCR (arm-PCR) platform was used to amplify TCR alpha and beta CDR3 regions from RNA. Clones were called with MiXCR by TCRdb after fastp trimmed the public reads at Q25, and only in-frame beta chains were retained. One record per CDR3 amino acid sequence lists the most common genes and DNA. The sample table holds roughly 100,000 distinct CDR3 sequences, of which around 28% were seen once. Of the sample, around 40% falls within the top ten clones. The sample taken for sequencing was glioma tissue, nonneoplastic brain tissue, or PBMCs (not recorded which). All receptors derive from a human donor with low-grade glioma or glioblastoma, undergoing nonglioma brain surgery, or in good health (not recorded which).

This clonotype has more than one count but fewer than ten. This chain connects TRBV19 to TRBJ2-7, with TRBD2 matching 8 bases. CDR1 is LNHDA, CDR2 SQIVND, per germline (reference sequence). This CDR3 has 15 amino acids. Trimming removed 3 bases from V and 2 bases from J; junction bases left unmatched: 6. The CDR3 coding sequence is TGTGCCAGTAGTATGAGAACTAGCGGAGCCTACGAGCAGTACTTC. Its protein product is CASSMRTSGAYEQYF.

As to this clonotype: A much larger clone sits a single nucleotide away, making a read error possible. The chain has TRBV14 and TRBJ1-4; no reliable D call. The germline gives CDR1 SGHDN, CDR2 FVKESK. This CDR3 region has 14 residues. The CDR3 DNA is TGTGCCAGCAGCACCCAGACAACTAATGAAGAACTGTTTTTT. Its translation is CASSTQTTNEELFF. Variable domain in full (rest from reference TRBV14 and TRBJ1-4): EAGVTQFPSHSVIEKGQTVTLRCDPISGHDNLYWYRRVMGKEIKFLLHFVKESKQDESGMPNNRFLAERTGGTYSTLKVQPAELEDSGVYFCASSTQTTNEELFFGSGTQLSVL.

Concerning this clonotype itself: This clone may be a read error of a much larger clone one base away. This chain joins TRBV2 and TRBJ1-5; no firm D call. Germline V gene data show CDR1 as SNHLY and CDR2 as FYNNEI. CDR3 length: 16 residues. Deletions cut 3 bases from V and 8 bases from J, with 20 bases between. CDR3 bases: TGTGCCAGCAGTGATTCCATCATGAACGGAGGTAAGCCCCAGCATTTT. Its translation is CASSDSIMNGGKPQHF. The full variable domain, with the rest looked up from reference TRBV2 and TRBJ1-5, is EPEVTQTPSHQVTQMGQEVILRCVPISNHLYFYWYRQILGQKVEFLVSFYNNEISEKSEIFDDQFSVERPDGSNFTLKIRSTKLEDSAMYFCASSDSIMNGGKPQHFGDGTRLSIL.

This clonotype was seen repeatedly, ten times or more. The chain links TRBV28 to TRBJ2-5, with D possibly being TRBD1 (6 bases). V lost 2 bases, J lost 3 bases, and 13 bases lay in between. From germline, CDR1 is MDHEN and CDR2 SYDVKM. The CDR3 has 15 residues. The CDR3 spells CASSLRQGNKETQYF. The CDR3 bases are TGTGCCAGCAGTTTAAGGCAGGGGAACAAAGAGACCCAGTACTTC.

The chain couples TRBV7-3 to TRBJ2-2, with a weak D call TRBD1 (6 bases). V gave up 3 bases and J gave up 5 bases, with 13 bases separating them. From germline, CDR1 is SGHTA and CDR2 FQGTGA. The CDR3 is 15 amino acids. The chain's CDR3 is CASSFRGSITGELFF. CDR3 coding DNA: TGTGCCAGCAGCTTCAGGGGCAGCATAACCGGGGAGCTGTTTTTT.

This clonotype was seen ten or more times. The CDR3 loop is CASSPSIEGLNEQFF. CDR3 sequence (DNA): TGTGCCAGCAGTCCCTCAATTGAGGGGCTCAATGAGCAGTTCTTC. The V gene is TRBV27, the J gene TRBJ2-1; TRBD1 or TRBD2 may be the D gene (5 bases each). The germline CDR1 and CDR2 sequences are MNHEY and SMNVEV (reference sequence). The ends were cut back, 5 bases at V and 6 bases at J, with 17 bases in the middle. There are 15 residues in the CDR3.

The chain links TRBV19 to TRBJ1-4; D unclear. Trimming left V 6 bases short and J 5 bases short, with 4 bases between. Germline V gene lookup returns CDR1 LNHDA and CDR2 SQIVND (reference sequence). The CDR3 spans 11 residues. The CDR3, as DNA: TGTGCCAGTAGCAGGAATGAAAAACTGTTTTTT. Its protein is CASSRNEKLFF.

This clonotype showed up many times. The chain employs TRBV6-1 and TRBJ2-5; TRBD1 matches at 9 bases. The CDR3 totals 13 residues. V shed 6 bases and J 4 bases; nucleotides not matched to a gene: 3. CDR1 is MNHNS, CDR2 SASEGT, per germline. DNA for the CDR3: TGTGCCAGCAGACAGACAGGGGGAGAGACCCAGTACTTC. It yields the protein CASRQTGGETQYF.